The TCR beta chain described here comes from a study of T-cell memory formation after mild COVID-19. Study overall: Largely, TCR clusters stayed within a single donor.

At least ten counts were recorded for this clonotype. Each CDR3 protein is one row after TCRdb ran MiXCR on the 5' RACE reads. This table has some 200,000 distinct CDR3 sequences, around a fifth appearing once. The CDR3 covers 11 residues. The V end was cut by 4 bases, the J end by 1 base, with 1 base between. The chain joins TRBV12-3 or TRBV12-4 to TRBJ1-1; no firm D call. The sequence was collected from an adult woman who had mild COVID-19 (a few samples of this study predate the infection). Cell type and time point are not known. The sequenced sample was PBMCs or a T cell subset sorted from them (not recorded which). DNA for the CDR3: TGTGCCAGCAGTTGGAACACTGAAGCTTTCTTT. Translating gives CASSWNTEAFF.